This TCR beta chain originates from a study of blood T cell repertoires in COVID-19. The protocol was immunoSEQ multiplex PCR, while the TCRdb copy is restricted to in-frame clones and leaves out a portion. The table lists 110,000 to 150,000 clones, approximately 92% of them singletons. The germline gives CDR1 LGHNA, CDR2 YSLEER. V shed 3 bases and J 1 base; nucleotides not matched to a gene: 5. The CDR3 loop spans 16 amino acids. The sample comprised peripheral blood. This rearrangement joins TRBV4-3 to TRBJ2-2, with 7 bases aligning to TRBD2. The sequence was collected from a woman between 55 and 75 years old with active COVID-19. The CDR3 region is CASSQPGGWNTGELFF. The CDR3 region has the DNA TGCGCCAGCAGCCAGCCCGGGGGGTGGAACACCGGGGAGCTGTTTTTT.